By proportion, the clone carrying this TCR beta chain is medium-sized. Its antigen is undetermined. TCR beta CDR3 amplification from genomic DNA was performed by two-round multiplex PCR. The first round of PCR was done with primers that matched each TRBV and TRBJ gene. TCRdb re-analysed the multiplex PCR reads in MiXCR, keeping a single row per CDR3 protein. The sample carries fewer than 15,000 distinct CDR3 sequences, around 45% recorded once. This specimen belongs to a study of prognosis after radiotherapy for stage I lung cancer. Study in general: Stereotactic body radiotherapy was never combined with concurrent therapy in any patient.

Study-level points and caveats: Where distant metastases developed, patients had lower Shannon entropy after stereotactic body radiation therapy.

Investigators drew about 6 milliliters of peripheral blood at each of two time points. This CDR3 comprises 18 residues. Germline CDR1 SGHVS, CDR2 FQNEAQ. V was pared by 5 bases and J by 1 base, with 14 bases of the junction left unmatched. The receptor was derived from a donor aged 50 or older with non-small cell lung cancer. The specimen comprised PBMCs, sampled before or after stereotactic body radiation therapy (not recorded which). This sequence joins TRBV7-8 and TRBJ2-3; 8 bases line up with TRBD2. In DNA, the CDR3 is TGTGCCAGCAGCCATAAGGGACTAGACCTTAGGGGCACAGATACGCAGTATTTT. Its translation is CASSHKGLDLRGTDTQYF.